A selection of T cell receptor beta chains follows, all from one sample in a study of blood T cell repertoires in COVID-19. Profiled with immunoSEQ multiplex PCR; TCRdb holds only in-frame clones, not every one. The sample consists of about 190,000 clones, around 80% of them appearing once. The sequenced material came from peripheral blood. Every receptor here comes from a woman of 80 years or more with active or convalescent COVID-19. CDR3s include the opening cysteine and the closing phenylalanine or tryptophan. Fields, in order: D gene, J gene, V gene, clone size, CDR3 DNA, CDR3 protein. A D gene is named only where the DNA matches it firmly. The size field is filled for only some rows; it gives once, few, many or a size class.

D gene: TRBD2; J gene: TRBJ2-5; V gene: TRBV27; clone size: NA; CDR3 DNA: TGTGCCAGCAGTTTAACACGTAGCGGACTAGCGGGTGTAGGAGAGACCCAGTACTTC; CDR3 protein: CASSLTRSGLAGVGETQYF
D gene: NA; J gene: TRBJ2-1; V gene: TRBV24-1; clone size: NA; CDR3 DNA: TGTGCCACCCAATATAGTTCCTACAATGAGCAGTTCTTC; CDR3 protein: CATQYSSYNEQFF
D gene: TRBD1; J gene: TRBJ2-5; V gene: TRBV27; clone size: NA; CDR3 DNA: TGTGCCAGCAGCGCCGGGACAGGGGCCCTCCAAGAGACCCAGTACTTC; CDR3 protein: CASSAGTGALQETQYF
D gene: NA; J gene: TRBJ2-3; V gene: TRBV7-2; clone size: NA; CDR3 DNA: TGTGCCAGCAGCTTCGGTTCGAGGGGGGGCCAGTATTTT; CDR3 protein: CASSFGSRGGQYF
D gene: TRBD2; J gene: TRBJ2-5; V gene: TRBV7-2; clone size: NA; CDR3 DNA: TGTGCCAGCAGCTCGCAGATGGCGGGGGGAGTGGGTCGAGAGACCCAGTACTTC; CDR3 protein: CASSSQMAGGVGRETQYF
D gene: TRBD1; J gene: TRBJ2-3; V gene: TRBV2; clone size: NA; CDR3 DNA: TGTGCCACTCGGGACAGGGTGGGCACAGATACGCAGTATTTT; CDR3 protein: CATRDRVGTDTQYF
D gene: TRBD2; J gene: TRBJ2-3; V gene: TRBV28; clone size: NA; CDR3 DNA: TGTGCCAGCAGTCTTTATAGCGGGGGGCCAGATACGCAGTATTTT; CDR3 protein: CASSLYSGGPDTQYF
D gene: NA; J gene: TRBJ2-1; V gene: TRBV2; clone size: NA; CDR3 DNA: TGTGCCAGCACTCTACTACGCAATGAGCAGTTCTTC; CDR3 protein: CASTLLRNEQFF
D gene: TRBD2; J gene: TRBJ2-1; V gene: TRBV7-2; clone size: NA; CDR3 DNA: TGTGCCAGCAGCTTATACGTCCTAGCGGGGTCCTCCTACAATGAGCAGTTCTTC; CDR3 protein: CASSLYVLAGSSYNEQFF
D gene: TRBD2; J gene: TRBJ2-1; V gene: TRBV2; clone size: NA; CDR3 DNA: TGTGCCAGCAGGCCGACTAGCGGGGGGGTCCAGTTCTTC; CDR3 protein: CASRPTSGGVQFF
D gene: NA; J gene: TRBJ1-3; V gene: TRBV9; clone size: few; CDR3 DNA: TGTGCCAGCAGCGGACCGACTTGGGGGCAGTCTGGGGGAAACACCATATATTTT; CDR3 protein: CASSGPTWGQSGGNTIYF